The 27 T cell receptor beta chains below all came from one sample that was sequenced in a study of cytomegalovirus exposure and HLA in healthy donors. Amplification used 60 Vbeta primers and 13 Jbeta primers. Clones were sequenced by immunoSEQ multiplex PCR, and TCRdb holds only the in-frame ones, with some missing. The repertoire holds about 160,000 clones, with approximately 85% as singletons. The sample comprised PBMCs. The receptor source for this set is a man between 50 and 59 years old in good health and CMV-seropositive.

This rearrangement joins TRBV7-8 to TRBJ2-3; 9 bases map to TRBD1. The CDR3 consists of 17 residues. After removal of 4 bases from V and 4 bases from J, the junction contained 12 bases not matched to a gene. The germline CDR1 and CDR2 sequences are SGHVS and FQNEAQ. In nucleotides, the CDR3 is TGTGCCAGCAGCTGGACTCGAGGGACAGGGTCAGCAGATACGCAGTATTTT. It yields the protein CASSWTRGTGSADTQYF.

V usage is TRBV2 and J usage is TRBJ1-1; D perhaps matches TRBD1 (5 bases). V lost 4 bases and J lost 5, with 20 bases in between. Germline assignment: CDR1 SNHLY and CDR2 FYNNEI. This CDR3 contains 16 residues. The CDR3 sequence is CASSAQGLVGGTEAFF. The DNA for the CDR3 is TGTGCCAGCAGTGCGCAGGGCCTGGTTGGGGGGACTGAAGCTTTCTTT.

The chain combines TRBV5-1 with TRBJ2-5; 7 bases align to TRBD2. J gave up 5 bases and V 3 bases, and 7 bases lay outside the gene matches. The CDR3 extends over 14 amino acids. CDR1 is SGHRS, CDR2 YFSETQ, per germline. In DNA form, the CDR3 reads TGCGCCAGCAGCTGGGGAGGGCGTGGGGAGACCCAGTACTTC. Amino acids: CASSWGGRGETQYF.

The chain links TRBV5-1 to TRBJ1-1; 7 nucleotides match TRBD1. The V segment lost 0 bases and the J segment 11 bases; nucleotides outside the gene matches: 10. The CDR3 is made up of 14 amino acids. Germline V gene lookup returns CDR1 SGHRS and CDR2 YFSETQ. CDR3 in DNA: TGCGCCAGCAGCTTGGGGACAGGAAGCTGGCGGGCTTTCTTT. Protein product: CASSLGTGSWRAFF. The full variable domain, rest sourced from reference TRBV5-1 and TRBJ1-1, is KAGVTQTPRYLIKTRGQQVTLSCSPISGHRSVSWYQQTPGQGLQFLFEYFSETQRNKGNFPGRFSGRQFSNSRSEMNVSTLELGDSALYLCASSLGTGSWRAFFGQGTRLTVV.

The chain carries TRBV4-1 and TRBJ1-2; TRBD1 agrees at 7 bases. The germline V gene encodes CDR1 MGHRA and CDR2 YSYEKL. V lost 4 bases and J lost 8; bases outside the gene matches: 16. The CDR3 runs 16 residues. CDR3 DNA: TGCGCCAGCAGCCCAAAGAGTGGGGACAGAGGTTTCGGCTACACCTTC. Amino acids: CASSPKSGDRGFGYTF.

This chain connects TRBV9 to TRBJ2-6; 7 bases map to TRBD1. Trimming took 5 bases from V and 0 from J; bases not matched to a gene: 2. The CDR3 extends over 15 amino acids. From germline, CDR1 is SGDLS and CDR2 YYNGEE. CDR3 residues: CASRRDSSGANVLTF. CDR3 DNA sequence: TGTGCCAGCAGACGGGACAGCTCTGGGGCCAACGTCCTGACTTTC.

This sequence joins TRBV2 and TRBJ1-2, with 11 bases identical to TRBD1. The ends lost 8 bases at V and 6 bases at J; junction bases unmatched: 8. The CDR3 runs to 14 residues. Looked up from germline, CDR1 is SNHLY and CDR2 is FYNNEI. The chain's CDR3 is CASVLWGQGDGYTF. The CDR3 DNA reads as TGTGCCAGCGTACTATGGGGACAGGGGGATGGCTACACCTTC. Complete variable domain (other parts from reference TRBV2 and TRBJ1-2): EPEVTQTPSHQVTQMGQEVILRCVPISNHLYFYWYRQILGQKVEFLVSFYNNEISEKSEIFDDQFSVERPDGSNFTLKIRSTKLEDSAMYFCASVLWGQGDGYTFGSGTRLTVV.

The J gene is TRBJ2-1, the V gene TRBV7-9, with 10 bases matching TRBD2. This CDR3 comprises 16 residues. Trimming took 6 bases from V and 7 from J; bases not matched to a gene: 12. CDR1 is SEHNR, CDR2 FQNEAQ, per germline (reference sequence). The CDR3 DNA follows: TGTGCCAGCAGTTCCCCGGGACTAGCGTATGGAAATGAGCAGTTCTTC. This codes for CASSSPGLAYGNEQFF.

This clone has just one count. The V gene is TRBV5-1, the J gene TRBJ2-1; TRBD2 matches 10 bases. This CDR3 has 17 residues. V dropped 0 bases and J dropped 7; count of bases not matched to a gene: 10. The germline CDR1 and CDR2 sequences are SGHRS and YFSETQ. As DNA, the CDR3 is TGCGCCAGCAGCTTGGCTTTGAGCGGGAGGGCAGGTAATGAGCAGTTCTTC. Translation: CASSLALSGRAGNEQFF. Together with reference TRBV5-1 and TRBJ2-1, the CDR3 gives the full variable domain: KAGVTQTPRYLIKTRGQQVTLSCSPISGHRSVSWYQQTPGQGLQFLFEYFSETQRNKGNFPGRFSGRQFSNSRSEMNVSTLELGDSALYLCASSLALSGRAGNEQFFGPGTRLTVL.

The rearrangement joins TRBV27 to TRBJ2-1, with D perhaps matching TRBD1 (5 bases). Germline V CDR1 and CDR2: MNHEY, SMNVEV (reference sequence). The CDR3 consists of 12 residues. With 5 bases removed from V and 15 bases from J, the gap between germline ends came to 17 bases. In DNA form, the CDR3 reads TGTGCCAGCAGTCCTAACAGGCTCCGGCTGTTCTTC. It specifies CASSPNRLRLFF.

The V call is TRBV6-4, the J call TRBJ2-1; 9 bases align to TRBD2. With 4 bases clipped from V and 4 bases from J, the junction kept 5 bases outside the gene matches. Germline V CDR1 and CDR2: MRHNA, SNTAGT. The CDR3 runs 15 residues. In DNA form, the CDR3 reads TGTGCCAGCAGTGTGCTAGCGGGATCGTACAATGAGCAGTTCTTC. It specifies CASSVLAGSYNEQFF.

V gene TRBV14 combines with J gene TRBJ2-7; D is possibly TRBD2 (6 bases). V shed 5 bases and J shed 6 bases, with 20 bases lying between them. CDR3 size: 15 residues. CDR1 is SGHDN, CDR2 FVKESK, per germline. The CDR3 coding sequence is TGTGCCAGCAGCAAGGAGCGGGCGCCTTTGGGCGAGCAGTACTTC. As protein: CASSKERAPLGEQYF. The full variable domain, its missing parts supplied by reference TRBV14 and TRBJ2-7, is EAGVTQFPSHSVIEKGQTVTLRCDPISGHDNLYWYRRVMGKEIKFLLHFVKESKQDESGMPNNRFLAERTGGTYSTLKVQPAELEDSGVYFCASSKERAPLGEQYFGPGTRLTVT.

J is TRBJ2-7 and V is TRBV19; D gene uncertain. Germline V CDR1 and CDR2: LNHDA, SQIVND (reference sequence). The V gene lost 3 bases and the J gene lost 3 bases, with 15 bases spanning the gap. The length of the CDR3 is 15 residues. The CDR3 loop is CASSMGVYLNYEQYF. CDR3 DNA: TGTGCCAGTAGTATGGGCGTTTATTTGAACTACGAGCAGTACTTC.

This chain uses TRBV28 with TRBJ2-2; 11 bases are shared with TRBD2. Germline CDR1 and CDR2: MDHEN and SYDVKM. Trimming removed 3 bases from V and 7 bases from J; junction bases left unmatched: 4. The CDR3 consists of 15 residues. In DNA form, the CDR3 reads TGTGCCAGCAGTTTTAGCGGGAGGGGTGTCGGGGAGCTGTTTTTT. Translated: CASSFSGRGVGELFF.

The table lists this clone with a few counts. This chain joins TRBV28 and TRBJ1-3; D uncertain. V was cut by 3 bases and J by 7 bases, with 10 bases left in between. This CDR3 has 13 amino acids. Germline V gene data show CDR1 as MDHEN and CDR2 as SYDVKM. The CDR3 spells CASSFPRANTIYF. CDR3 sequence (DNA): TGTGCCAGCAGTTTCCCTCGTGCGAACACCATATATTTT.

The chain combines TRBV11-3 with TRBJ1-1, with D unresolved. From germline, CDR1 is SGHNT and CDR2 YENEEA. Trimming stripped 3 bases from V and 1 base from J, with 9 bases between. The CDR3 is 14 amino acids. CDR3 DNA sequence: TGTGCCAGCAGCTTTAGCGGAGGGAACACTGAAGCTTTCTTT. It specifies CASSFSGGNTEAFF.

This clone appeared once. The chain carries TRBV5-1 and TRBJ2-3, with 10 bases lining up with TRBD2. The trim removed 3 bases at V and 4 bases at J, leaving 5 bases unmatched. The germline gives CDR1 SGHRS, CDR2 YFSETQ. This CDR3 spans 15 amino acids. The CDR3 loop reads CASSSSSGSPDTQYF. CDR3 in DNA: TGCGCCAGCAGCTCTTCTAGCGGGAGTCCAGATACGCAGTATTTT.

The genes are TRBV28 and TRBJ2-7, with a weak D call TRBD1 (6 bases). The CDR3 has 13 amino acids. CDR1 and CDR2 from the germline V gene are MDHEN and SYDVKM. Between the trimmed V and J ends, which lost 8 bases and 1 base, there was a span of 12 bases. The CDR3 DNA follows: TGTGCCAGCCATGACAGGTCTTCCTACGAGCAGTACTTC. Its translation is CASHDRSSYEQYF.

This rearrangement joins TRBV21-1 to TRBJ2-2; the table's TRBD2 call for D was not verified on the DNA. TRBV21-1 is deemed a pseudogene. CDR3 size: 15 residues. The CDR3 reads CATHPCGRNTGELFF. The CDR3 bases are TGTGCCACCCACCCCTGCGGGAGAAATACCGGGGAGCTGTTTTTT.

V and J are TRBV5-1 and TRBJ2-7; TRBD1 is a possible D gene (10 bases). The CDR3 has 19 residues. Per the germline V gene, CDR1 is SGHRS and CDR2 is YFSETQ. Between the trimmed V and J ends, which lost 4 bases and 0 bases, there was a span of 26 bases. The CDR3 region has the DNA TGCGCCAGCAGCCCTGCCGGGACAGGGGTGCGGGAGGGCTCCTACGAGCAGTACTTC. It translates to CASSPAGTGVREGSYEQYF.

The chain uses TRBV9 and TRBJ1-1, with 7 bases aligning to TRBD1. The CDR3 contains 15 residues. Germline V lookup: CDR1 SGDLS, CDR2 YYNGEE. The trim removed 0 bases at V and 4 bases at J, leaving 6 bases unmatched. CDR3 sequence (DNA): TGTGCCAGCAGCGTAGAGGACAGGAGGGCCACTGAAGCTTTCTTT. Protein product: CASSVEDRRATEAFF.

V gene TRBV2 combines with J gene TRBJ2-7, with D perhaps TRBD1 (6 bases). The CDR3 has 14 amino acids. The ends were cut back, 2 bases at V and 4 bases at J, with 12 bases in the middle. CDR1 and CDR2 (germline): SNHLY, FYNNEI. The chain's CDR3 is CASSEQGTNYEQYF. DNA for the CDR3: TGTGCCAGCAGTGAACAGGGGACGAATTACGAGCAGTACTTC. Complete variable domain (other parts from reference TRBV2 and TRBJ2-7): EPEVTQTPSHQVTQMGQEVILRCVPISNHLYFYWYRQILGQKVEFLVSFYNNEISEKSEIFDDQFSVERPDGSNFTLKIRSTKLEDSAMYFCASSEQGTNYEQYFGPGTRLTVT.

The rearrangement links TRBV7-9 to TRBJ1-6, with 7 nucleotides matching TRBD1. Losses at the gene ends were 5 bases for V and 4 bases for J; bases not matched to a gene: 11. Germline V lookup: CDR1 SEHNR, CDR2 FQNEAQ (reference sequence). CDR3 length: 17 amino acids. CDR3 loop: CASSLTRGTAYNSPLHF. Written as DNA, the CDR3 is TGTGCCAGCAGCCTTACTCGGGGGACAGCGTATAATTCACCCCTCCACTTT.

This sequence joins TRBV28 and TRBJ2-7; D is undetermined. Trimming removed 5 bases from V and 5 bases from J, with 13 bases in between. Per germline, CDR1 MDHEN and CDR2 SYDVKM. The CDR3 extends over 13 amino acids. In DNA, the CDR3 is TGTGCCAGCAGTCCCCCAGGTTTGGACGAGCAGTACTTC. Translating it yields CASSPPGLDEQYF.

The chain has TRBV19 and TRBJ1-4, with D unclear. CDR3 size: 14 residues. Germline assignment: CDR1 LNHDA and CDR2 SQIVND (reference sequence). V shed 4 bases and J shed 0 bases, with 6 bases lying between them. The CDR3, as DNA: TGTGCCAGTAGTACGGTTGCAACTAATGAAAAACTGTTTTTT. It translates to CASSTVATNEKLFF.

J is TRBJ1-3 and V is TRBV11-2, with 7 positions matching TRBD1. The CDR3 is made up of 15 amino acids. V lost 6 bases, J lost 0 bases, and 5 bases stayed unmatched. Germline V gene sequence: CDR1 SGHAT, CDR2 FQNNGV. The CDR3: CASSSRDSSGNTIYF. CDR3 DNA: TGTGCCAGCAGTTCCCGGGACAGCTCTGGAAACACCATATATTTT.

This clone was seen only a few times. The chain recombines TRBV2 with TRBJ2-2; D is possibly TRBD2 (5 bases). V lost 9 bases and J 7 bases, leaving 18 bases between the germline ends. The germline gives CDR1 SNHLY, CDR2 FYNNEI. CDR3 length: 14 residues. Written as DNA, the CDR3 is TGTGCCAGTTGGCTTGAGTCGGGAATCGGGGAGCTGTTTTTT. Protein product: CASWLESGIGELFF.